This TCR beta chain appears in the sequencing data of a study of T cells in Graves' hyperthyroidism and ophthalmopathy. About this clonotype: As yet, its antigen is unknown.

Study observations and caveats: Within blood appeared most thyroid clonotypes that had expanded above 0.001.

RNA transcripts were the template for amplifying TCR beta CDR3 regions. The HTBI set primed first-round TCR CDR3 RT-PCR. TCRdb itself ran the multiplex PCR reads through MiXCR, one entry per CDR3 protein. The table shows 340,000 or so distinct CDR3 sequences, with about 15% occurring only once. The CDR3 has 14 amino acids. Looked up from germline, CDR1 is SGHVS and CDR2 is FNYEAQ. Trimming cost V 7 bases and J 1 base, with 13 bases left between them. An absence of ophthalmopathy progression within 18 months meant stable Graves' hyperthyroidism. The PBMCs were sourced from fresh peripheral blood (about 10 ml).

This chain uses TRBV7-6 with TRBJ1-1, with D maybe TRBD1 (5 bases). Material for sequencing was blood. The clonotype originates from a man aged 30 to 39 with Graves' hyperthyroidism. The CDR3 is CASKRETGNTEAFF. Written as DNA, the CDR3 is TGTGCCAGCAAGAGAGAAACAGGGAACACTGAAGCTTTCTTT.